This TCR beta chain was recorded in a study of blood T cell repertoires in COVID-19. Looking at the study overall: Nucleic acid was either cDNA or gDNA, and it came from T cells, B-cell-depleted T cells, or PBMCs.

The germline gives CDR1 LNHDA, CDR2 SQIVND (reference sequence). The V and J ends lost 3 bases and 9 bases respectively, with 12 bases between them. The CDR3 sequence is 13 residues long. In the study's own analysis: Amplification of reference gene primers was used by the study to estimate nucleated cell counts. Profiling relied on immunoSEQ multiplex PCR, and the TCRdb table lists in-frame clones only, not all of them. The DNA was the basis for D and trimming; V, J and clone size are from that table. The sample records some 180,000 clones, 84% being singletons. The cohort comprised adults aged about 18 to 90 years residing in under 30 US areas.

The receptor comes from a woman aged 25-40 years who had been exposed to COVID-19. What was sequenced was PBMCs or T cells enriched from blood (not recorded which). The chain employs TRBV19 and TRBJ1-5, with D maybe TRBD1 (5 bases). The CDR3 DNA sequence: TGTGCCAGTAGTATTGCAGGGCCCGGGCCCCAGCATTTT. Protein product: CASSIAGPGPQHF.